What follows are 27 T cell receptor beta chains derived from one specimen sequenced in a study of CD8+CD57+ T cells in acquired aplastic anemia. Genomic DNA, the template, was used for profiling of the TCR beta VDJ and CDR3. MiXCR was run by TCRdb on the reads, yielding one entry per CDR3 protein. The table lists about 190,000 distinct CDR3 sequences, 64% of them singletons, with roughly 46% in the top ten. The source material was sorted CD4+, CD8+, or CD8+CD57+ T cells (not recorded which) from PBMCs. The receptor source for this set is a human donor with severe aplastic anemia or a healthy control (not recorded which).

Details on this clonotype: A junction end diverges from the germline sequence, so it may reflect a read error. V gene TRBV7-9 combines with J gene TRBJ2-7, with D perhaps TRBD1 (6 bases). The V gene's germline CDR1 is SEHNR and CDR2 FQNEAQ (reference sequence). This CDR3 has 16 residues. CDR3 coding DNA: TGCGCCAGCAGCCAAGCCTCTCCAGGGGCGTCCTACGAGCAGTACTTC. Its protein is CASSQASPGASYEQYF.

The chain recombines TRBV7-9 with TRBJ2-2, with D possibly TRBD2 on 6 matching bases. The germline V gene has CDR1 SEHNR and CDR2 FQNEAQ (reference sequence). The CDR3 extends over 13 amino acids. This chain's CDR3 is CGAGLLNTGELFF. CDR3 sequence (DNA): TGTGGCGCGGGACTTCTAAACACCGGGGAGCTGTTTTTT. Full variable domain (missing parts from reference TRBV7-9 and TRBJ2-2): DTGVSQNPRHKITKRGQNVTFRCDPISEHNRLYWYRQTLGQGPEFLTYFQNEAQLEKSRLLSDRFSAERPKGSFSTLEIQRTEQGDSAMYLCGAGLLNTGELFFGEGSRLTVL.

This clonotype was counted at least ten times. V is TRBV6-5 and J is TRBJ2-3; unclear D gene. The CDR3 consists of 11 residues. Germline CDR1 and CDR2: MNHEY and SVGAGI. The V end lost 6 bases, the J end lost 6 bases, and 7 bases lay between the germline ends. The CDR3 sequence: CASSRRDTQYF. The CDR3 DNA reads as TGTGCCAGCAGCCGCCGGGATACGCAGTATTTT.

The chain has TRBV7-6 and TRBJ2-5; tentatively, D is TRBD1 or TRBD2 (5 bases each). Germline CDR1 is SGHVS and CDR2 is FNYEAQ. CDR3 size: 15 residues. Trimming pared 5 bases from V and 5 bases from J, leaving 18 bases between. The chain's CDR3 is CASSTSDTWGETQYF. In DNA form, the CDR3 reads TGTGCCAGCAGCACCAGCGATACTTGGGGGGAGACCCAGTACTTC.

This clonotype showed up just a few times. With a much larger clone just one base away, this may be a read error. The conserved phenylalanine or tryptophan is not found at the CDR3 terminus, so this likely reflects a read error. The CDR3 protein is CASSADIPGHQNYGYTS. In DNA form, the CDR3 reads TGTGCCAGCAGCGCCGACATTCCGGGACACCAAAACTATGGCTACACCTCC. V is TRBV5-5 and J is TRBJ1-2; a possible D gene is TRBD1 (6 bases). Germline V gene data show CDR1 as SGHKS and CDR2 as YYEKEE (reference sequence). V shed 4 bases and J shed 2 bases, with 21 bases lying between them. The CDR3 is made up of 17 amino acids.

The count of this clonotype is one. A read error may account for a junction end that differs from germline. This chain joins TRBV7-7 and TRBJ2-5; D is unresolved. Germline assignment: CDR1 SSHAT and CDR2 FNYEAQ (reference sequence). The CDR3 covers 15 residues. Written as DNA, the CDR3 is TGTGCTAGCAGCCCAACGGAGTCTCTGGGGGAGACCCAGTACTTC. This gives the protein CASSPTESLGETQYF.

The chain uses TRBV5-1 and TRBJ1-2, with D possibly TRBD1 on 6 matching bases. Trimming left V 4 bases short and J 4 bases short, with 14 bases between. Germline CDR1 is SGHRS and CDR2 is YFSETQ. The CDR3 sequence is 14 residues long. The CDR3 bases are TGCGCCAGCAGCGAACAGGGTCTCCTCTATGGCTACACCTTC. This translates into CASSEQGLLYGYTF. Full variable domain (rest looked up from reference TRBV5-1 and TRBJ1-2): KAGVTQTPRYLIKTRGQQVTLSCSPISGHRSVSWYQQTPGQGLQFLFEYFSETQRNKGNFPGRFSGRQFSNSRSEMNVSTLELGDSALYLCASSEQGLLYGYTFGSGTRLTVV.

The chain joins TRBV19 to TRBJ2-7, with D perhaps matching TRBD1 or TRBD2 (5 bases each). The ends were cut back, 3 bases at V and 7 bases at J, with 22 bases in the middle. CDR1 is LNHDA, CDR2 SQIVND, per germline (reference sequence). The CDR3 runs to 16 residues. The CDR3 loop is CASSIQIGLPEGEQYF. In DNA, the CDR3 is TGTGCCAGTAGTATCCAGATAGGGCTTCCTGAGGGGGAGCAGTACTTC.

This chain uses TRBV15 with TRBJ2-2; TRBD1 matches at 7 bases. The CDR3 runs 16 residues. V lost 4 bases, J lost 0 bases, and 5 bases stayed unmatched. CDR1 and CDR2 from the germline V gene are LNHNV and YYDKDF (reference sequence). CDR3 sequence: CATSNRGVANTGELFF. DNA for the CDR3: TGTGCCACCAGCAACAGGGGCGTCGCGAACACCGGGGAGCTGTTTTTT.

This chain links TRBV20-1 with TRBJ2-3; D is unresolved. Germline CDR1 and CDR2: DFQATT and SNEGSKA (reference sequence). The germline V and J ends were trimmed by 6 bases and 5 bases, with 9 bases remaining between them. The CDR3 runs 11 residues. CDR3 sequence (DNA): TGCAGTGCAGACCTCGGAGATACGCAGTATTTT. It specifies CSADLGDTQYF.

This clonotype was counted between two and nine times. The genes are TRBV10-2 and TRBJ2-3; D is unclear. Trimming cost V 7 bases and J 5 bases, with 7 bases left between them. Germline assignment: CDR1 WSHSY and CDR2 SAAADI. The length of the CDR3 is 11 residues. CDR3 DNA: TGCGCCAGCACACAGCGAGATACGCAGTATTTT. Translation: CASTQRDTQYF.

The chain employs TRBV20-1 and TRBJ2-7; 9 nucleotides agree with TRBD1. After removal of 1 base from V and 3 bases from J, the junction contained 1 base not matched to a gene. Germline V gene sequence: CDR1 DFQATT, CDR2 SNEGSKA (reference sequence). The CDR3 sequence is 13 residues long. CDR3 in amino acids: CSARGGQGYEQYF. Here the CDR3 DNA reads TGCAGTGCTAGAGGGGGACAGGGCTACGAGCAGTACTTC.

Many counts were recorded for this clonotype. The chain carries TRBV7-9 and TRBJ1-6; D not resolved. From germline, CDR1 is SEHNR and CDR2 FQNEAQ (reference sequence). With 1 base removed from V and 4 bases from J, the gap between germline ends came to 2 bases. The CDR3 covers 13 residues. CDR3 protein: CASSLDYNSPLHF. The CDR3 region has the DNA TGTGCCAGCAGCTTAGATTATAATTCACCCCTCCACTTT.

For this clonotype: Its ends do not fully match the called genes, so a read error is possible. The chain is built from TRBV7-2 and TRBJ1-6; D unresolved. Germline CDR1 SGHTA, CDR2 FQGNSA. The CDR3 is 12 residues long. The chain's CDR3 is CASTGGNSPPHF. Here the CDR3 DNA reads TGTGCCAGCACCGGCGGGAATTCACCCCCCCACTTT.

The table lists this clonotype with a few counts. The V and J genes are TRBV9 and TRBJ1-1, with no clear D. With 0 bases removed from V and 1 base from J, the gap between germline ends came to 7 bases. There are 14 residues in the CDR3. CDR1 and CDR2 (germline): SGDLS, YYNGEE. CDR3 sequence (DNA): TGTGCCAGCAGCGTAGGCGGAGCGAACACTGAAGCTTTCTTT. It codes for CASSVGGANTEAFF.

The chain links TRBV19 to TRBJ1-5; TRBD1 agrees at 8 bases. The CDR3 has 15 residues. From germline, CDR1 is LNHDA and CDR2 SQIVND (reference sequence). The trim removed 6 bases at V and 8 bases at J, leaving 12 bases unmatched. In DNA, the CDR3 is TGTGCCAGTAGCCCGGGACAGGTCGACGGTGAGCCCCAGCATTTT. Translating gives CASSPGQVDGEPQHF.

The V call is TRBV19, the J call TRBJ1-6; D not resolved. Germline-derived CDR1 and CDR2 are LNHDA and SQIVND (reference sequence). Trimming took 10 bases from V and 8 from J, leaving 15 bases between them. This CDR3 comprises 13 residues. The CDR3 DNA follows: TGTGCCACCATGCCCTCAAGGTATTCACCCCTCCACTTT. As protein: CATMPSRYSPLHF. Drawing the rest from reference TRBV19 and TRBJ1-6, the complete variable domain is DGGITQSPKYLFRKEGQNVTLSCEQNLNHDAMYWYRQDPGQGLRLIYYSQIVNDFQKGDIAEGYSVSREKKESFPLTVTSAQKNPTAFYLCATMPSRYSPLHFGNGTRLTVT.

A few counts support this clonotype. The rearrangement joins TRBV10-3 to TRBJ1-1, with 8 bases identical to TRBD1. Germline V gene sequence: CDR1 ENHRY, CDR2 SYGVKD. The CDR3 covers 16 residues. The J segment lost 6 bases and the V segment lost 3 bases, leaving 12 bases of the junction unmatched. The CDR3 bases are TGTGCCATCAGTGAAGAACAGGGGGATGCGTCTTCTGAAGCTTTCTTT. Its protein is CAISEEQGDASSEAFF.

The V call is TRBV7-9, the J call TRBJ1-5; TRBD1 might be the D (6 bases). The CDR3 runs to 15 residues. Trimming shortened V by 4 bases and J by 3 bases, and 13 bases separated the two germline ends. Germline V gene sequence: CDR1 SEHNR, CDR2 FQNEAQ (reference sequence). The CDR3, as DNA: TGTGCCAGCAGCTCACAGGGAAAATTCAATCAGCCCCAGCATTTT. Its protein is CASSSQGKFNQPQHF.

This clonotype was seen repeatedly, ten times or more. This chain links TRBV6-1 with TRBJ1-6; D not certain. V lost 3 bases to trimming and J lost 1 base, with 4 bases between them. The CDR3 has 14 amino acids. From germline, CDR1 is MNHNS and CDR2 SASEGT. The CDR3 DNA is TGTGCCAGCAGTGAGAGGTCCTATAATTCACCCCTCCACTTT. Its translation: CASSERSYNSPLHF.

This chain joins TRBV15 and TRBJ2-3; TRBD2 agrees at 11 bases. The CDR3 length is 17 residues. From germline, CDR1 is LNHNV and CDR2 YYDKDF (reference sequence). J lost 3 bases, V lost 2 bases, and 7 bases had no gene match. The CDR3 DNA is TGTGCCACCAGCAGATCTCTAGCGGGGGGAACTACAGATACGCAGTATTTT. Protein sequence: CATSRSLAGGTTDTQYF.

The J gene is TRBJ2-7, the V gene TRBV19, with TRBD1 matching over 7 bases. The CDR3 runs to 15 residues. Germline-derived CDR1 and CDR2 are LNHDA and SQIVND (reference sequence). Trimming took 6 bases from V and 4 from J; bases not matched to a gene: 12. The CDR3: CASSFAWTGSYEQYF. CDR3 nucleotide sequence: TGTGCCAGTAGCTTCGCGTGGACAGGCTCATACGAGCAGTACTTC. The variable domain in full, with the rest retrieved from reference TRBV19 and TRBJ2-7, is DGGITQSPKYLFRKEGQNVTLSCEQNLNHDAMYWYRQDPGQGLRLIYYSQIVNDFQKGDIAEGYSVSREKKESFPLTVTSAQKNPTAFYLCASSFAWTGSYEQYFGPGTRLTVT.

This rearrangement joins TRBV7-3 to TRBJ1-1; tentatively, D is TRBD1 (5 bases). The CDR3 has 14 residues. Germline CDR1 SGHTA, CDR2 FQGTGA. Trimming removed 0 bases at V and 2 bases at J, with 7 bases between. Here the CDR3 reads CASSLTGDNTEAFF. The CDR3 coding sequence is TGTGCCAGCAGCTTAACGGGGGACAACACTGAAGCTTTCTTT.

The rearrangement joins TRBV12-3 or TRBV12-4 to TRBJ2-7; TRBD1 or TRBD2 may be the D gene (6 bases each). V dropped 7 bases and J dropped 6 bases, with 13 bases sitting between them. The CDR3 totals 12 residues. CDR3 sequence reads: CASMIRGGEQYF. CDR3 bases: TGTGCCAGCATGATCAGGGGAGGCGAGCAGTACTTC.

As to this clonotype: A read error may be the cause here, since a much bigger clone is one base away. Given the absence of the conserved phenylalanine or tryptophan at the CDR3 end, a read error is likely. The rearrangement links TRBV6-5 to TRBJ2-7; TRBD2 is a possible D gene (8 bases). This CDR3 has 19 amino acids. V was clipped by 6 bases and J by 0 bases, with 27 bases between them. The germline gives CDR1 MNHEY, CDR2 SVGAGI. The CDR3 sequence: CASSLSGGVAGQSSYEQYI. DNA for the CDR3: TGTGCCAGCAGCTTATCCGGGGGTGTAGCGGGACAGAGCTCCTACGAGCAGTACATC.

The chain links TRBV20-1 to TRBJ1-1; D uncertain. Trimming stripped 0 bases from V and 4 bases from J, with 18 bases between. This CDR3 has 16 amino acids. Germline V gene sequence: CDR1 DFQATT, CDR2 SNEGSKA (reference sequence). CDR3 DNA: TGCAGTGCTAGAGATCATAGAAACGCCTTGGGCACTGAAGCTTTCTTT. Its translation: CSARDHRNALGTEAFF.

The chain joins TRBV20-1 to TRBJ2-5, with D possibly matching TRBD1 (5 bases). In germline, CDR1 is DFQATT, CDR2 SNEGSKA (reference sequence). Trimming shortened V by 7 bases and J by 5 bases, and 11 bases separated the two germline ends. The CDR3 runs to 11 residues. CDR3 coding DNA: TGCAGTGTCAGGGTAGTGGAGACCCAGTACTTC. Its protein is CSVRVVETQYF.